This T cell receptor beta chain is from a study of blood T cell repertoires in COVID-19. Per the germline V gene, CDR1 is SNHLY and CDR2 is FYNNEI. The CDR3 is 15 amino acids. Trimming removed 1 base at V and 6 bases at J, with 15 bases between. This table comes from immunoSEQ multiplex PCR, and its TCRdb copy is limited to in-frame clones, with some not included. The sample carries about 400,000 clones, approximately 88% recorded once. The chain recombines TRBV2 with TRBJ1-2; perhaps TRBD1 as D (5 bases). The sequence derives from a woman aged 40 to 50 with acute COVID-19. Sequenced: PBMCs or T cells enriched from blood (not recorded which). In DNA form, the CDR3 reads TGTGCCAGCAGTGAAGGTGGGGCGGGGAGGAATGGCTACACCTTC. It encodes CASSEGGAGRNGYTF.